A single sample gave rise to the 2 T cell receptor beta chains below, sequenced in a study of cytomegalovirus exposure and HLA in healthy donors. This PCR relied on a set of 60 Vbeta primers and 13 Jbeta primers. Sequencing was performed with immunoSEQ multiplex PCR; in TCRdb, only in-frame clones are kept and a portion is missing. This sample carries around 100,000 clones, roughly 88% of them seen once, and the ten largest clones take less than 1.5%. Source material: PBMCs. The receptors derive from a woman aged 18-30 years in good health and CMV-seronegative.

This clone has just one count. The chain combines TRBV7-8 with TRBJ2-3, with a possible D match to TRBD2 (6 bases). The CDR3 sequence is 17 residues long. V shed 1 base and J shed 1 base, with 15 bases lying between them. Per the germline V gene, CDR1 is SGHVS and CDR2 is FQNEAQ. The CDR3 DNA sequence: TGTGCCAGCAGCTTAGGATATAGCGGAAGTCGCACAGATACGCAGTATTTT. Its protein product is CASSLGYSGSRTDTQYF. Drawing the rest from reference TRBV7-8 and TRBJ2-3, the complete variable domain is GAGVSQSPRYKVAKRGQDVALRCDPISGHVSLFWYQQALGQGPEFLTYFQNEAQLDKSGLPSDRFFAERPEGSVSTLKIQRTQQEDSAVYLCASSLGYSGSRTDTQYFGPGTRLTVL.

The table lists this clone with a few counts. V usage is TRBV6-5 and J usage is TRBJ2-5, with D perhaps TRBD2 (5 bases). This CDR3 spans 12 amino acids. The V end was cut by 11 bases, the J end by 3 bases, with 13 bases between. Germline CDR1 and CDR2: MNHEY and SVGAGI. Here the CDR3 reads CASLLDEETQYF. The CDR3 DNA reads TGTGCCTCATTACTAGACGAAGAGACCCAGTACTTC.